This T cell receptor (beta chain) was identified during a study of blood T cell repertoires in COVID-19. The CDR3 sequence is 15 residues long. The germline V gene encodes CDR1 SGHTS and CDR2 YDEGEE. The V gene end was trimmed by 4 bases and the J gene end by 2 bases; junction bases not matched to a gene: 6. Method: immunoSEQ multiplex PCR; TCRdb's copy keeps in-frame clones and lacks some. The sample lists tens of thousands of clones; about two thirds were seen once. Source material: peripheral blood. The V call is TRBV5-8, the J call TRBJ1-2; 9 bases match TRBD1. The sequence was obtained from a human donor in a cohort sampled during active COVID-19. DNA for the CDR3: TGTGCCAGCAGCCCATGGGGACAGGGCAACTATGGCTACACCTTC. The encoded protein is CASSPWGQGNYGYTF.